This T cell receptor (beta chain) emerged from a study of cytomegalovirus exposure and HLA in healthy donors. Vbeta (60) and Jbeta (13) primers were used in the PCR. Assay: immunoSEQ multiplex PCR; the TCRdb copy retains only in-frame clones and omits some. Here the sample spans under 130,000 clones, around 80% being singletons. This CDR3 comprises 16 residues. Germline CDR1 reads SGHTA; CDR2 reads FQGNSA. V trimming: 2 bases; J trimming: 2 bases; junction bases outside the gene matches: 6. The material sequenced was PBMCs. The rearrangement uses TRBV7-2 and TRBJ1-3, with 7 bases matching TRBD1. This clonotype was sampled from a woman in her 40s in good health and CMV-seronegative. The CDR3 nucleotides are TGTGCCAGCAGCTTACCCCAAGGGGGCGCTGGAAACACCATATATTTT. Its translation: CASSLPQGGAGNTIYF.